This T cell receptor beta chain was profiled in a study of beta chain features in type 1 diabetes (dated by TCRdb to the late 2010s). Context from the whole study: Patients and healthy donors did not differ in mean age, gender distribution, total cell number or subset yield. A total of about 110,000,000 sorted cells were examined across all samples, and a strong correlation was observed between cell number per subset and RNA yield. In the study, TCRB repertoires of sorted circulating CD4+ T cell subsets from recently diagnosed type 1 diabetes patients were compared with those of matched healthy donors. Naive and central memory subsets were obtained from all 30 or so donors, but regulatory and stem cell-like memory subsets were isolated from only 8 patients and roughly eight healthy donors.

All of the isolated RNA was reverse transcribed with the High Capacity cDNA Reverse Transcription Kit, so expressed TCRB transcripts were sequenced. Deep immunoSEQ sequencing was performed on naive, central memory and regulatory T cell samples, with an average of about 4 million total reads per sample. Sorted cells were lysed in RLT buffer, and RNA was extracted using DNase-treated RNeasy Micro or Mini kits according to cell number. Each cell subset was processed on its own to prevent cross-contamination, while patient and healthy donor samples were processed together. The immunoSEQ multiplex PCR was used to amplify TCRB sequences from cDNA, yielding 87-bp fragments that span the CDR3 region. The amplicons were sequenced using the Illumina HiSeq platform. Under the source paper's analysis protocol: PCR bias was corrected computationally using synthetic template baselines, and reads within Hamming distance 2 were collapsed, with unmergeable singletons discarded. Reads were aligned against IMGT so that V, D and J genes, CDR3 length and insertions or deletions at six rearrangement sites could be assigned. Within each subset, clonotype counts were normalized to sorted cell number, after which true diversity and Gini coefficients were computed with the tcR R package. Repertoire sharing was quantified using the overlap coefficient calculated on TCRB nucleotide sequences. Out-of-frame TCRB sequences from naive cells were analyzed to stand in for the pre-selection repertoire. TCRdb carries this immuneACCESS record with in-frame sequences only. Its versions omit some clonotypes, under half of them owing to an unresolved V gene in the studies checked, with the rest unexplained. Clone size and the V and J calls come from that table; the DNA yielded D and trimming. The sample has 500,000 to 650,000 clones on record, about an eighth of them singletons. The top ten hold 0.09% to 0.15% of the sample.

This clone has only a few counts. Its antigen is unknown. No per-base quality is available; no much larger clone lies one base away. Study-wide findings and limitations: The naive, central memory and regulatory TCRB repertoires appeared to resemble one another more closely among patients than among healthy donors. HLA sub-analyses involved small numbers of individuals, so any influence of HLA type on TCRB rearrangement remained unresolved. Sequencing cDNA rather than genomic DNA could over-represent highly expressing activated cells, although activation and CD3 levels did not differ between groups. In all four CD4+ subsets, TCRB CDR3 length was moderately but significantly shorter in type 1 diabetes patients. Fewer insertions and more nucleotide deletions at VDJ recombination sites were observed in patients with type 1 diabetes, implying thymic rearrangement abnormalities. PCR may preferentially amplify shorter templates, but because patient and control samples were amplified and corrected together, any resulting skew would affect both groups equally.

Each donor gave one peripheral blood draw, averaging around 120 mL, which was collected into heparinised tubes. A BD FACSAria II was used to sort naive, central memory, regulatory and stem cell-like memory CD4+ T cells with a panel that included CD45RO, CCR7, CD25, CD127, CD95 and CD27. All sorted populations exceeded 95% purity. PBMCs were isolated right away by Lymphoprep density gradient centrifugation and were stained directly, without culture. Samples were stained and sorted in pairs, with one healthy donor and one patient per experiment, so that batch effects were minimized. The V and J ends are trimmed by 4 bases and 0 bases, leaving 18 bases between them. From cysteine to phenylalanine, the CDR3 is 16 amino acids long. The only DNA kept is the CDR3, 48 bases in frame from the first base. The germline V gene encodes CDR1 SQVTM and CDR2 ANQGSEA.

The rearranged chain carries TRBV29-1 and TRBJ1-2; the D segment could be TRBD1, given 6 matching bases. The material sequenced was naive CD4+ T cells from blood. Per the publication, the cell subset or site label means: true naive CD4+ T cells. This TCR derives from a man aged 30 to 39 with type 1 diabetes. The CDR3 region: CSVGEAGVKANYGYTF. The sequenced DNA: TGCAGCGTTGGAGAGGCAGGGGTCAAAGCTAACTATGGCTACACCTTC. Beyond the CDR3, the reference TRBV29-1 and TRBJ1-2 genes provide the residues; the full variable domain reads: SAVISQKPSRDICQRGTSLTIQCQVDSQVTMMFWYRQQPGQSLTLIATANQGSEATYESGFVIDKFPISRPNLTFSTLTVSNMSPEDSSIYLCSVGEAGVKANYGYTFGSGTRLTVV.